The clone carrying this T cell receptor (beta chain) has a handful of counts. Its matching antigen is unknown. These data belong to a study of cytomegalovirus exposure and HLA in healthy donors. Germline CDR1 is SNHLY and CDR2 is FYNNEI. V lost 6 bases to trimming and J lost 7 bases; unmatched junction nucleotides: 7. This CDR3 region has 14 residues. Study results and limitations: A link between a missense DCLRE1C variant and TCR beta V- and J-gene trimming emerged from a later analysis. In a later analysis, CMV-associated beta chains were mostly HLA-associated, it appeared. Donors were assumed by presence/absence analyses to have roughly uniform sequencing depth.

The PCR had 60 Vbeta and 13 Jbeta primers. Repertoires were generated with immunoSEQ multiplex PCR, while TCRdb's copy carries only in-frame clones and drops some. The data contain over 65,000 clones, 79% of them singletons. Sequencing was done on a sample of PBMCs. The source of this sequence is a woman aged 40 to 50 in good health and CMV-seropositive. V gene TRBV2 combines with J gene TRBJ2-1; 9 nucleotides line up with TRBD2. The DNA of the CDR3 is TGTGCCAGCAGGGGGACTAGCATAAGTAATGAGCAGTTCTTC. Translated: CASRGTSISNEQFF.